The 21 T cell receptor beta chains in this list originate from one sample, sequenced in a study of CD4 T cell repertoires in COVID-19. Data came from immunoSEQ multiplex PCR; TCRdb stores just in-frame clones and leaves some out. Of around 600 clones detected, 20% to 30% appear once; the ten largest clones hold approximately 15%. Their antigens remain unidentified. Stimulation with autologous monocytes and recombinant SARS-CoV-2 spike or nucleoprotein produced proliferating antigen-reactive T cell lines. The source material was central memory CD4+ T cells, cultured in vitro, sampled after recovery from COVID-19. These receptors were collected from a human donor who had COVID-19.

By sample fraction, this clone is large. Different DNA sequences within this sample yield the same CDR3. The rearrangement links TRBV19 to TRBJ1-5; 8 bases are shared with TRBD1. V lost 7 bases and J lost 2; bases outside the gene matches: 4. The germline gives CDR1 LNHDA, CDR2 SQIVND (reference sequence). This CDR3 has 14 residues. CDR3 DNA sequence: TGTGCCAGTACGGGGACAGGAGGCAATCAGCCCCAGCATTTT. Protein product: CASTGTGGNQPQHF.

J is TRBJ2-2 and V is TRBV7-6; TRBD2 aligns across 9 bases. Trimming cost V 0 bases and J 3 bases; bases outside gene matches: 5. The length of the CDR3 is 17 residues. Looked up from germline, CDR1 is SGHVS and CDR2 is FNYEAQ. The CDR3: CASSLASGSSYTGELFF. CDR3 coding DNA: TGTGCCAGCAGCTTAGCTAGCGGGAGTTCGTACACCGGGGAGCTGTTTTTT.

This clone was observed a few times. The chain couples TRBV29-1 to TRBJ2-3, with 12 bases lining up with TRBD2. The CDR3 sequence is 16 residues long. Germline values: CDR1 SQVTM, CDR2 ANQGSEA. V lost 4 bases to trimming and J lost 4 bases; unmatched junction nucleotides: 9. The CDR3 region has the DNA TGCAGCGTTGCGCTGACTAGCGGGAGCGTCGCAGATACGCAGTATTTT. It is translated as CSVALTSGSVADTQYF.

The gene calls are TRBV6-5 and TRBJ1-1; a weak D match, TRBD1 (5 bases). CDR1 is MNHEY and CDR2 is SVGAGI in the germline V gene. The CDR3 length is 14 residues. V lost 2 bases, J lost 4 bases, and 11 bases lay in between. CDR3 amino acids: CASSYQGFSTEAFF. The CDR3 region has the DNA TGTGCCAGCAGTTACCAGGGTTTCAGCACTGAAGCTTTCTTT.

In its sample, this clone ranks as large. The chain uses TRBV9 and TRBJ1-4, with D unclear. Germline-derived CDR1 and CDR2 are SGDLS and YYNGEE. The V gene lost 0 bases and the J gene lost 0 bases, with 9 bases spanning the gap. CDR3 length: 16 amino acids. CDR3 protein: CASSVGQETTNEKLFF. As DNA, the CDR3 is TGTGCCAGCAGCGTAGGCCAGGAAACAACTAATGAAAAACTGTTTTTT.

This clone is termed large. The V call is TRBV9, the J call TRBJ2-7; no reliable D call. The CDR3 length is 15 residues. Trimming stripped 0 bases from V and 3 bases from J, with 13 bases between. Germline V gives CDR1 SGDLS, CDR2 YYNGEE. The CDR3, as DNA: TGTGCCAGCAGCGTAGCTTCTGGCAGTTTCTACGAGCAGTACTTC. This encodes CASSVASGSFYEQYF.

The count of this clone is one. Mismatch with germline at one junction end may stem from a read error. The chain has TRBV12-3 or TRBV12-4 and TRBJ1-1; D is uncertain. This CDR3 region has 12 residues. For the CDR3, the DNA is TGTGCCGGCAGTTTAGTTAGCACTGAAGCTTTCTTT. This sequence encodes CAGSLVSTEAFF.

In this sample, this clone turned up a few times. The chain uses TRBV4-1 and TRBJ2-3; 9 bases map to TRBD2. The CDR3 sequence is 17 residues long. V dropped 0 bases and J dropped 7; count of bases not matched to a gene: 11. In germline, CDR1 is MGHRA, CDR2 YSYEKL. The CDR3 reads CASSQDVDSGSWNTQYF. Here the CDR3 DNA reads TGCGCCAGCAGCCAAGATGTTGATAGCGGGAGTTGGAATACGCAGTATTTT.

The CDR3 coding sequence is TGCGCCAGCAGCCAAGAGGACGGGGGCGAGACCCAGTACTTC. Its protein product is CASSQEDGGETQYF. The gene calls are TRBV4-3 and TRBJ2-5; D is perhaps TRBD1 or TRBD2 (6 bases each). Germline V gene data show CDR1 as LGHNA and CDR2 as YSLEER. Trimming cost V 0 bases and J 5 bases, with 10 bases left between them. The length of the CDR3 is 14 residues.

In this sample, this clone is medium-sized. This chain connects TRBV4-3 to TRBJ2-3; TRBD2 is a possible D gene (6 bases). Germline CDR1 reads LGHNA; CDR2 reads YSLEER. This CDR3 has 16 residues. The germline V and J ends were trimmed by 4 bases and 4 bases, with 18 bases remaining between them. CDR3 nucleotides: TGCGCCAGCAGCCGGCAGAGTCTTGGGGGGTCAGATACGCAGTATTTT. Translation: CASSRQSLGGSDTQYF.

This clone is large in the sample. The V call is TRBV19, the J call TRBJ1-4; weak D call: TRBD1 (5 bases). V was clipped by 5 bases and J by 4 bases, with 14 bases between them. Germline CDR1 and CDR2: LNHDA and SQIVND (reference sequence). The CDR3 totals 15 residues. Here the CDR3 reads CASSPSDRHNEKLFF. The CDR3 region has the DNA TGTGCCAGTAGTCCCTCCGACAGACATAATGAAAAACTGTTTTTT.

The chain carries TRBV7-2 and TRBJ2-2; TRBD1 might be the D (7 bases). Germline V gives CDR1 SGHTA, CDR2 FQGNSA. The ends were cut back, 3 bases at V and 6 bases at J, with 17 bases in the middle. The CDR3 runs 16 residues. The CDR3 region is CASSLRGQRGAGELFF. CDR3 in DNA: TGTGCCAGCAGCTTGCGGGGACAGAGGGGAGCCGGGGAGCTGTTTTTT.

The chain joins TRBV11-2 to TRBJ1-2; the match to TRBD1 covers 8 bases. Germline assignment: CDR1 SGHAT and CDR2 FQNNGV. V dropped 5 bases and J dropped 6; count of bases not matched to a gene: 8. CDR3 size: 14 residues. CDR3: CASSRDRSGDGYTF. In DNA form, the CDR3 reads TGTGCCAGCAGCCGGGACAGGTCTGGGGATGGCTACACCTTC.

Judged by abundance, this clone is large. The chain employs TRBV3-1 (or the pseudogene TRBV3-2) and TRBJ2-1; TRBD2 matches 7 bases. The CDR3 contains 12 residues. V shed 4 bases and J 7 bases; nucleotides not matched to a gene: 1. The germline CDR1 and CDR2 sequences are LGHDT and YNNKEL (reference sequence). The CDR3 DNA is TGTGCCAGCAGCCGGACTAGAAATGAGCAGTTCTTC. Its protein product is CASSRTRNEQFF.

By its share, this clone is medium-sized. The chain recombines TRBV2 with TRBJ2-3; TRBD2 might be the D (6 bases). The V gene's germline CDR1 is SNHLY and CDR2 FYNNEI. The germline V and J ends were trimmed by 5 bases and 3 bases, with 15 bases remaining between them. The CDR3 has 15 amino acids. CDR3 nucleotides: TGTGCCAGCAGTCCCGGAGGGGACCTTACAGATACGCAGTATTTT. Protein sequence: CASSPGGDLTDTQYF.

The gene calls are TRBV3-1 (or the pseudogene TRBV3-2) and TRBJ2-7, with unresolved D. This CDR3 region has 14 residues. V lost 1 base and J lost 2, with 9 bases in between. Germline V CDR1 and CDR2: LGHDT, YNNKEL (reference sequence). The CDR3 loop reads CASSQAPVPYEQYF. CDR3 DNA sequence: TGTGCCAGCAGCCAAGCCCCAGTCCCCTACGAGCAGTACTTC.

The V and J genes are TRBV19 and TRBJ2-7, with 11 bases lining up with TRBD2. In germline, CDR1 is LNHDA, CDR2 SQIVND (reference sequence). The length of the CDR3 is 14 residues. Trimming removed 2 bases from V and 5 bases from J; junction bases left unmatched: 2. The CDR3 sequence is CASSITSGSNEQYV. The CDR3 coding sequence is TGTGCCAGTAGTATAACTAGCGGGAGTAACGAGCAGTACGTC.

By proportion, this clone is hyperexpanded. The J gene is TRBJ1-1, the V gene TRBV28; the D is unclear. The CDR3 has 14 amino acids. CDR1 is MDHEN, CDR2 SYDVKM, per germline. V lost 8 bases and J 1 base, leaving 14 bases between the germline ends. The chain's CDR3 is CASAAPSGNTEAFF. In DNA form, the CDR3 reads TGTGCCAGCGCTGCTCCTTCGGGGAACACTGAAGCTTTCTTT.

This clone was observed a few times. The CDR3 region has the DNA TGTGCCAGTAGTATAACGGGGGGGAATCAGCCCCAGCATTTT. Protein product: CASSITGGNQPQHF. The gene calls are TRBV19 and TRBJ1-5; D perhaps matches TRBD1 (5 bases). Per germline, CDR1 LNHDA and CDR2 SQIVND (reference sequence). This CDR3 has 14 residues. Trimming removed 2 bases at V and 4 bases at J, with 9 bases between.

This clone counts as medium-sized. This chain connects TRBV12-3 or TRBV12-4 to TRBJ1-1, with D hard to call. The V end lost 8 bases, the J end lost 4 bases, and 8 bases lay between the germline ends. The CDR3 is 11 residues long. CDR3 sequence reads: CASSRGTEAFF. CDR3 nucleotides: TGTGCCAGCTCCCGCGGCACTGAAGCTTTCTTT.

CDR3 nucleotide sequence: TGTGCCAGCAGCTTATCGGAGGGGACTGAAGCTTTCTTT. It translates to CASSLSEGTEAFF. The chain recombines TRBV11-2 with TRBJ1-1, with D maybe TRBD1 (5 bases). The CDR3 sequence is 13 residues long. Germline V CDR1 and CDR2: SGHAT, FQNNGV. Trimming left V 2 bases short and J 5 bases short, with 9 bases between.